This is a list of T cell receptor beta chains from one sample in a study of blood T cell repertoires in COVID-19. Method: immunoSEQ multiplex PCR; TCRdb's copy keeps in-frame clones and lacks some. The sample holds some 320,000 clones, roughly 88% seen once. Specimen: peripheral blood. The receptors derive from a woman under 40 who had recovered from COVID-19. Each CDR3 is given with its conserved first and last residue. A D gene is named only where the DNA matches it firmly. Only part of the rows carry a size: once, few, many, or a class if the clone is expanded.

V gene	clone size	D gene	J gene	CDR3 DNA	CDR3 protein
TRBV5-4	.	.	TRBJ2-5	TGTGCCAGCAGCTTGCCAGGACAAGAGACCCAGTACTTC	CASSLPGQETQYF
TRBV7-4	.	TRBD1	TRBJ1-4	TGTGCCAGCAGCTTGGAGGGGGCGCGTGAAAAACTGTTTTTT	CASSLEGAREKLFF
TRBV5-4	.	.	TRBJ2-7	TGTGCCACCGGGACTGGGGACGTGCAGTACTTC	CATGTGDVQYF
TRBV7-9	.	.	TRBJ1-1	TGTGCCAGCAGCTTACAAGGGGCCACTGAAGCTTTCTTT	CASSLQGATEAFF
TRBV7-9	.	.	TRBJ2-2	TGTGCCAGCAGCTTCAGGGCCAACACCGGGGAGCTGTTTTTT	CASSFRANTGELFF
TRBV5-1	few	.	TRBJ2-6	TGCGCCAGCAGCCACCTAGGGGGCTCTGGGGCCAACGTCCTGACTTTC	CASSHLGGSGANVLTF
TRBV10-3	.	.	TRBJ2-5	TGTGCCATCAGTGAGTCGGTCAACAGGCAAGAGACCCAGTACTTC	CAISESVNRQETQYF
TRBV28	.	TRBD1	TRBJ1-5	TGTGCCAGCACGTCGATGGTTGGGACAGTATATCAGCCCCAGCATTTT	CASTSMVGTVYQPQHF
TRBV3-1/TRBV3-2	.	.	TRBJ2-7	TGTGCCAGCAGCCGGACAGCAACCTACCTCTCCTACGAGCAGTACTTC	CASSRTATYLSYEQYF
TRBV5-1	.	TRBD2	TRBJ2-7	TGCGCCAGCAGCCCTAGAGGACTAGCGGGGGGGCCAAGCCCCTCCTACGAGCAGTACTTC	CASSPRGLAGGPSPSYEQYF
TRBV14	.	.	TRBJ2-3	TGTGCCAGCAGCCACAGAGGGATCACAGATACGCAGTATTTT	CASSHRGITDTQYF
TRBV6-5	.	.	TRBJ1-5	TGTGCCAGCATCCAGGACTATAGCAATCAGCCCCAGCATTTT	CASIQDYSNQPQHF
TRBV19	.	.	TRBJ2-7	TGTGCCAGTAGTGTCTCACAGGGACCCGAGCAGTACTTC	CASSVSQGPEQYF
TRBV19	once	.	TRBJ1-1	TGTGCCAGTAGTATTAGAGTAGCTGACACTGAAGCTTTCTTT	CASSIRVADTEAFF
TRBV11-3	.	TRBD1	TRBJ2-7	TGTGCCAGCAGCTCCAGACAGGGCTACGAGCAGTACTTC	CASSSRQGYEQYF
TRBV27	.	.	TRBJ2-6	TGTGCCAGCAGTTCCAGCAGGGCCTCTGGGGCCAACGTCCTGACTTTC	CASSSSRASGANVLTF
TRBV27	.	.	TRBJ1-6	TGTGCCAGCAGTTTGTTAGGGAGGGATTCACCCCTCCACTTT	CASSLLGRDSPLHF